Sequencing of this T cell receptor (beta chain) was carried out in a study of radiation and T cells in renal cell carcinoma. Study-level points and caveats: From baseline, blood top tumor clonotypes peaked at 2 weeks post-radiation.

The germline gives CDR1 SEHNR, CDR2 FQNEAQ (reference sequence). The CDR3 is 14 amino acids. Trimming shortened V by 5 bases and J by 2 bases, and 10 bases separated the two germline ends. Time point defined: blood 4 weeks post-SBRT, at nephrectomy. Treatment described: 15 Gy SBRT to primary tumor, nephrectomy 4 weeks later. A note on this clone: The antigen remains undetermined.

Sequencing was performed with immunoSEQ multiplex PCR; in TCRdb, only in-frame clones are kept and a portion is missing. In the table there are 75,000 to 95,000 clones, about 85% of which are singletons. The V call is TRBV7-9, the J call TRBJ2-1; no firm D call. The sequence was obtained from a man aged 45-65 years with renal cell carcinoma. The sequencing here drew on blood, taken from a patient whose treatment included radiotherapy and nephrectomy. The DNA of the CDR3 is TGTGCCAGCAGCCGGTTCGTGCCCTACAATGAGCAGTTCTTC. Translated: CASSRFVPYNEQFF.